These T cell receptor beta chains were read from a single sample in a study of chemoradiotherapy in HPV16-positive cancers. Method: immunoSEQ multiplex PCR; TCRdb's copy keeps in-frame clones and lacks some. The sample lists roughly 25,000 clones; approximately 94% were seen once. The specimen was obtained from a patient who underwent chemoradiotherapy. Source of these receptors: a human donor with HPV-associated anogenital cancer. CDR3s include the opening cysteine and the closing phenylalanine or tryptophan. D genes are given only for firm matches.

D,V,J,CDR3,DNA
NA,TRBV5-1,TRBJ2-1,CASSLAGRPGNEQFF,TGCGCCAGCAGCTTGGCTGGACGGCCGGGCAATGAGCAGTTCTTC
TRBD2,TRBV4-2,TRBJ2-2,CASNPLIEAGGAGELFF,TGTGCCAGCAACCCCCTAATCGAGGCGGGAGGGGCCGGGGAGCTGTTTTTT
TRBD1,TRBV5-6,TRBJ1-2,CASTQRGGGRNGYTF,TGTGCCAGCACCCAACGGGGAGGGGGCCGGAATGGCTACACCTTC
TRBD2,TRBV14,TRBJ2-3,CASSQAGLSTDTQYF,TGTGCCAGCAGCCAAGCGGGACTAAGCACAGATACGCAGTATTTT
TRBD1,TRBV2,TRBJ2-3,CASRRQGVGDTQYF,TGTGCCAGCAGGCGTCAGGGGGTTGGTGATACGCAGTATTTT
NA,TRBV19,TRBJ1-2,CASRLTGGGYTF,TGTGCCAGTAGACTGACAGGAGGTGGCTACACCTTC
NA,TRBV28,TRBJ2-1,CASSLARGAGRNEQFF,TGTGCCAGCAGTTTGGCTCGGGGGGCTGGTAGAAATGAGCAGTTCTTC
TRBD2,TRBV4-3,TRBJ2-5,CASSQDPPGTSGHETQYF,TGCGCCAGCAGCCAAGATCCGCCCGGGACTAGCGGGCACGAGACCCAGTACTTC
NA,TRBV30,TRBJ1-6,CASSEAVNSPLHF,TGTGCCTCCTCGGAGGCGGTTAATTCACCCCTCCACTTT
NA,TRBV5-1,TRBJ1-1,CASSLERGAGTEAFF,TGCGCCAGCAGCTTGGAGCGGGGGGCAGGGACTGAAGCTTTCTTT
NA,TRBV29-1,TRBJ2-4,CSVEPGGKKVQYF,TGCAGCGTTGAGCCCGGAGGAAAAAAGGTTCAGTACTTC
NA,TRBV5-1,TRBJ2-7,CASSLASGSTYYEQYF,TGCGCCAGCAGCTTGGCTTCTGGCAGTACCTACTACGAGCAGTACTTC
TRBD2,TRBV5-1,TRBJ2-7,CASSLDRGSRSYEQYF,TGCGCCAGCAGCTTGGATCGCGGGAGTCGATCCTACGAGCAGTACTTC
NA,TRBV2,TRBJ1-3,CASRKEGGHGNTIYF,TGTGCCAGCAGGAAGGAAGGGGGGCATGGAAACACCATATATTTT